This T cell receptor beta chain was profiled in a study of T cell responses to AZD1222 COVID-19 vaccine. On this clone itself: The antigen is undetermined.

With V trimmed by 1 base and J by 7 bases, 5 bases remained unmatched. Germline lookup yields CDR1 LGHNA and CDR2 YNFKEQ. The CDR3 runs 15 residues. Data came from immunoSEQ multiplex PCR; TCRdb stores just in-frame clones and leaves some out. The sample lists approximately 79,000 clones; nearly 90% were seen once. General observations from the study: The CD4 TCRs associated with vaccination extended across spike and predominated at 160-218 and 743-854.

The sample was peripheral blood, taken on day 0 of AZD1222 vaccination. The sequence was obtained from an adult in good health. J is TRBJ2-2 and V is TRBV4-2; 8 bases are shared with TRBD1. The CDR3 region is CASSQGGQVGGELFF. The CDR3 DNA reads TGTGCCAGCAGCCAAGGGGGACAGGTTGGCGGGGAGCTGTTTTTT.